This TCR beta chain was sequenced in a study of OX40 agonist ivuxolimab in advanced cancers. Across the whole study: Patients' therapy was ivuxolimab, an antibody that acts as an agonist of OX40 (CD134). The dose-escalation group included hepatocellular carcinoma, melanoma, renal cell carcinoma and head and neck cancer. Study findings and constraints: Expanded clones belonging to CD8+ T cells outnumbered, on average, those of CD4+.

Clones were read by immunoSEQ multiplex PCR, and TCRdb kept only the in-frame ones, dropping some. The sample includes approximately 50,000 clones, roughly 73% of them seen just once. A note on this clone: Its specificity is unknown.

V was pared by 8 bases and J by 0 bases, with 17 bases between. Germline values: CDR1 MNHNY, CDR2 SVGAGI (reference sequence). The CDR3 has 16 residues. This chain uses TRBV6-6 with TRBJ2-1, with a weak D call TRBD1 (6 bases). The sample was CD4+ or CD8+ T cells sorted from blood, taken in a trial of the OX40 agonist ivuxolimab. The TCR sequence derives from an adult with an advanced solid tumor such as melanoma, head and neck, liver or kidney cancer. In DNA form, the CDR3 reads TGTGCCAGCCGAACACCTACAGGGCGCTCCTACAATGAGCAGTTCTTC. Its protein is CASRTPTGRSYNEQFF.